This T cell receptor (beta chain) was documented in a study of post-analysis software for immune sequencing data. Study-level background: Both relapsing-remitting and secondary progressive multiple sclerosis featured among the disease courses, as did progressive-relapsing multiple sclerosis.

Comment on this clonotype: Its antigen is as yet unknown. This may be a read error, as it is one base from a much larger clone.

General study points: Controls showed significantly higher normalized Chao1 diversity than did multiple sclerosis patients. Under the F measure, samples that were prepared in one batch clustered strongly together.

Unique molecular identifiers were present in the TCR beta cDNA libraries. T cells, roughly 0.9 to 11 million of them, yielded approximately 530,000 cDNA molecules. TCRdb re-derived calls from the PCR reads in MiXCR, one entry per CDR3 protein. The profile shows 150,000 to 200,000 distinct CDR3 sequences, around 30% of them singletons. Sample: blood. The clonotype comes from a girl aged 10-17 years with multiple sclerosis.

The CDR3 DNA reads as TGCAGCGTTGAACTCCAGTTTGCGCAGTATTTT. Translated: CSVELQFAQYF. The chain is built from TRBV29-1 and TRBJ2-3; D unresolved. The CDR3 is made up of 11 amino acids. The germline V and J ends were trimmed by 2 bases and 10 bases, with 10 bases remaining between them. Germline CDR1 is SQVTM and CDR2 is ANQGSEA.